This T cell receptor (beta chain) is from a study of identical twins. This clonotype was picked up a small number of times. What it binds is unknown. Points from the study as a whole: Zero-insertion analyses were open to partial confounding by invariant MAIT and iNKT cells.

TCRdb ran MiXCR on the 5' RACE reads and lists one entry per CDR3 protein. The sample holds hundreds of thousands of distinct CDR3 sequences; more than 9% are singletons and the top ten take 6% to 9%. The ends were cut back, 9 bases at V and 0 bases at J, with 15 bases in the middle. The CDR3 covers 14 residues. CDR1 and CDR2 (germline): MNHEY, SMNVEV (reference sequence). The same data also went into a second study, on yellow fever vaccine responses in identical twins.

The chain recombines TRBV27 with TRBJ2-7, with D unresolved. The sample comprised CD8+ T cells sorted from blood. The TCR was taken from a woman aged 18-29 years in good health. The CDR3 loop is CASSPGKSSYEQYF. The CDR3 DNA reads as TGTGCCAGTTCCCCCGGTAAGAGCTCCTACGAGCAGTACTTC.